The next 17 T cell receptor beta chains were all read from a single sample in a study of human T cells and chemical hapten exposure. The sample's time point: patch test 1, 2 weeks after DPC sensitization. Treatment described: therapeutic diphenylcyclopropenone sensitization with weekly scalp DPC. Each CDR3 protein gets one entry after TCRdb re-called the RACE reads with MiXCR. The sample has 95,000 to 150,000 distinct CDR3 sequences, about 13% seen once. The sequencing here drew on whole blood, taken in connection with sensitization to the hapten diphenylcyclopropenone (DPC). Receptor source: a man aged 18 to 30 with alopecia areata. Some clones in this sample may be carry-over from other donors' samples.

The V call is TRBV29-1, the J call TRBJ1-1; D call uncertain. The length of the CDR3 is 11 residues. Germline CDR1 SQVTM, CDR2 ANQGSEA. The CDR3 bases are TGCACCCTCACAGAGGACACTGAAGCTTTCTTT. Translated: CTLTEDTEAFF.

This clonotype occurred a few times. The rearrangement joins TRBV28 to TRBJ1-2, with 8 bases aligning to TRBD1. This CDR3 comprises 15 residues. The V segment lost 4 bases and the J segment 4 bases; nucleotides outside the gene matches: 8. Looked up from germline, CDR1 is MDHEN and CDR2 is SYDVKM. CDR3 DNA sequence: TGTGCCAGCAGTTCGACCGGGACAGGAACCTATGGCTACACCTTC. Translated: CASSSTGTGTYGYTF.

The chain recombines TRBV7-2 with TRBJ1-2; no reliable D call. Germline V CDR1 and CDR2: SGHTA, FQGNSA. The V end was cut by 6 bases, the J end by 8 bases, with 13 bases between. CDR3 length: 12 residues. The CDR3 is CASSYLLGGYTF. CDR3 coding DNA: TGTGCCAGCAGTTATTTATTGGGAGGCTACACCTTC.

This clonotype was seen a handful of times. The rearrangement uses TRBV11-1 and TRBJ1-1; the D is unclear. Trimming took off 3 bases at V and 5 bases at J, with 10 bases between the two ends. The CDR3 contains 13 residues. Germline V gene data show CDR1 as SGHAT and CDR2 as FQDESV (reference sequence). The DNA for the CDR3 is TGTGCCAGCAGCTTCGAGAGAGAGACTGAAGCTTTCTTT. Protein: CASSFERETEAFF.

This clonotype has just a few counts. The chain carries TRBV7-9 and TRBJ1-1; no clear D gene. The CDR3 has 12 residues. V was shortened by 1 base and J by 5 bases, with 5 bases between the two germline ends. The germline CDR1 and CDR2 sequences are SEHNR and FQNEAQ (reference sequence). The DNA of the CDR3 is TGTGCCAGCAGCTTAGAGGCAACTGAAGCTTTCTTT. It encodes CASSLEATEAFF. The full variable domain, rest sourced from reference TRBV7-9 and TRBJ1-1, is DTGVSQNPRHKITKRGQNVTFRCDPISEHNRLYWYRQTLGQGPEFLTYFQNEAQLEKSRLLSDRFSAERPKGSFSTLEIQRTEQGDSAMYLCASSLEATEAFFGQGTRLTVV.

This chain links TRBV27 with TRBJ1-6; 7 bases fit TRBD1. The V and J ends lost 1 base and 7 bases, in that order; junction bases with no gene match: 4. The CDR3 is 15 residues long. CDR1 is MNHEY and CDR2 is SMNVEV in the germline V gene (reference sequence). The CDR3 nucleotides read TGTGCCAGCAGTTTATGGCTCAGGGGGAATTCACCCCTCCACTTT. It is translated as CASSLWLRGNSPLHF.

The chain recombines TRBV28 with TRBJ1-5; no clear D gene. The CDR3 runs 13 residues. V lost 3 bases, J lost 0 bases, and 3 bases lay in between. The germline V gene encodes CDR1 MDHEN and CDR2 SYDVKM. Written as DNA, the CDR3 is TGTGCCAGCAGTTTCCCTAGCAATCAGCCCCAGCATTTT. It yields the protein CASSFPSNQPQHF.

The CDR3 DNA sequence: TGTGCCAGCAGCTTACTCGCAGAGCAGTTCTTC. Translating gives CASSLLAEQFF. The chain joins TRBV7-2 to TRBJ2-1; D unclear. The germline CDR1 and CDR2 sequences are SGHTA and FQGNSA. The CDR3 is 11 amino acids. The V end lost 2 bases, the J end lost 10 bases, and 6 bases lay between the germline ends.

This clonotype was counted between two and nine times. The V and J genes are TRBV25-1 and TRBJ2-3; 7 bases agree with TRBD1. Germline loops: CDR1 MGHDK, CDR2 SYGVNS. J gave up 6 bases and V 2 bases, and 14 bases lay outside the gene matches. The CDR3 extends over 17 amino acids. The CDR3: CASSEAWTGLVGDTQYF. Written as DNA, the CDR3 is TGTGCCAGCAGTGAAGCGTGGACAGGCCTGGTAGGGGATACGCAGTATTTT.

This clonotype was recorded at least ten times. The chain links TRBV29-1 to TRBJ1-1; D not resolved. Germline V gene sequence: CDR1 SQVTM, CDR2 ANQGSEA. The CDR3 sequence is 13 residues long. V lost 3 bases, J lost 0 bases, and 8 bases lay in between. CDR3 residues: CSVEPLMNTEAFF. CDR3 DNA: TGCAGCGTTGAGCCGCTCATGAACACTGAAGCTTTCTTT.

The V call is TRBV7-9, the J call TRBJ2-1, with 11 nucleotides matching TRBD2. From germline, CDR1 is SEHNR and CDR2 FQNEAQ (reference sequence). V lost 5 bases, J lost 6 bases, and 3 bases stayed unmatched. The CDR3 loop spans 14 amino acids. The CDR3 is CASSDGTSGNEQFF. CDR3 DNA: TGTGCCAGCAGCGATGGGACTAGCGGCAATGAGCAGTTCTTC.

The chain has TRBV18 and TRBJ1-2, with 7 bases lining up with TRBD1. J was trimmed by 8 bases and V by 5 bases; bases with no gene match: 8. Germline CDR1 KGHSH, CDR2 LQKENI. This CDR3 is built from 13 residues. In nucleotides, the CDR3 is TGTGCCAGCTCAGAGAAGACAGGGTTCGGCTACACCTTC. Protein sequence: CASSEKTGFGYTF.

This clonotype was counted at least ten times. The J gene is TRBJ1-2, the V gene TRBV6-2 or TRBV6-3, with D possibly matching TRBD1 (5 bases). Germline assignment: CDR1 MNHEY and CDR2 SVGEGT. CDR3 length: 15 residues. V lost 2 bases and J lost 2, with 12 bases in between. The CDR3 DNA follows: TGTGCCAGCAGTTACCGACTTGACAGCAACTATGGCTACACCTTC. As protein: CASSYRLDSNYGYTF.

The chain uses TRBV24-1 and TRBJ2-3, with D maybe TRBD1 (6 bases). The CDR3 sequence is 15 residues long. Between the trimmed V and J ends, which lost 0 bases and 1 base, there was a span of 7 bases. CDR1 is KGHDR and CDR2 is SFDVKD in the germline V gene. CDR3 sequence (DNA): TGTGCCACCAGTGATTTGTACAGGGGCACAGATACGCAGTATTTT. Translated: CATSDLYRGTDTQYF.

The V gene is TRBV6-2 or TRBV6-3, the J gene TRBJ2-7, with D hard to call. Germline CDR1 reads MNHEY; CDR2 reads SVGEGT. V lost 0 bases and J lost 9, with 12 bases in between. This CDR3 has 13 amino acids. The CDR3: CASSYSIRERQYF. The CDR3 bases are TGTGCCAGCAGTTACTCGATAAGAGAACGGCAGTACTTC.

This clonotype was counted only a few times. The chain uses TRBV7-2 and TRBJ2-7; possible D gene TRBD1, 6 bases. The CDR3 covers 15 residues. Per the germline V gene, CDR1 is SGHTA and CDR2 is FQGNSA. V was trimmed by 2 bases and J by 5 bases, leaving 16 bases between them. The CDR3, as DNA: TGTGCCAGCAGCTTACGCCCACAGGGTTTCGACGAGCAGTACGTC. Its translation: CASSLRPQGFDEQYV.

V is TRBV10-2 and J is TRBJ1-4; possible D gene TRBD1, 6 bases. The CDR3 length is 15 residues. V dropped 4 bases and J dropped 2 bases, with 11 bases sitting between them. Germline V gene data show CDR1 as WSHSY and CDR2 as SAAADI. The CDR3 nucleotides are TGCGCCAGCAGTGGGGGGGCGTCTACTAATGAAAAACTGTTTTTT. As protein: CASSGGASTNEKLFF.